The 18 T cell receptor beta chains reported below all come from one sample, sequenced in a study of T cells after yellow fever vaccination (dated by TCRdb to the late 2010s). This specimen's treatment or condition label, per the study, means: live attenuated yellow fever vaccine strain. Receptor libraries were prepared by 5' RACE. The reads were generated on an Illumina NovaSeq 6000. The raw public reads went through TCRdb reprocessing: fastp at Q25, MiXCR clone calling, in-frame beta chains kept. Every CDR3 protein is listed once, alongside the most common genes and DNA of its rows. A total of a few hundred thousand distinct CDR3 sequences appear in this sample, roughly 5.2% of them only once. The ten largest clones take up 3% to 4% of the sample. Sample: CD4+ T cells sorted from PBMCs, taken on the day of the yellow fever booster vaccination. The origin of the receptors is a man aged 18-30 years who received the YFV17D yellow fever vaccine.

The chain links TRBV5-1 to TRBJ1-6; the match to TRBD1 covers 7 bases. The junction had 5 bases not matched to a gene; V was cut back by 1 base and J by 7 bases. This CDR3 has 15 amino acids. Per germline, CDR1 SGHRS and CDR2 YFSETQ. This CDR3 reads CASSLQSGQNSPLHF. Written as DNA, the CDR3 is TGCGCCAGCAGCTTGCAATCGGGACAGAATTCACCCCTCCACTTT.

The chain uses TRBV7-2 and TRBJ2-5; a weak D match, TRBD2 (6 bases). V gave up 5 bases and J gave up 5 bases, with 15 bases separating them. The CDR3 is 14 residues long. Germline V lookup: CDR1 SGHTA, CDR2 FQGNSA. The CDR3 spells CASSPGLTGETQYF. The CDR3, as DNA: TGTGCCAGCAGCCCGGGACTCACGGGGGAGACCCAGTACTTC.

This chain joins TRBV5-1 and TRBJ2-3, with D possibly being TRBD2 (7 bases). V was trimmed by 9 bases and J by 3 bases, leaving 14 bases between them. The CDR3 has 13 amino acids. CDR1 is SGHRS, CDR2 YFSETQ, per germline. CDR3 bases: TGCGCCACCGAGGGGGAGGGGACAGATACGCAGTATTTT. Protein product: CATEGEGTDTQYF.

This clonotype was seen ten or more times. The chain uses TRBV19 and TRBJ1-5; D is unresolved. The germline V and J ends were trimmed by 6 bases and 4 bases, with 7 bases remaining between them. Germline V lookup: CDR1 LNHDA, CDR2 SQIVND (reference sequence). This CDR3 region has 12 residues. CDR3: CASRSGNQPQHF. For the CDR3, the DNA is TGTGCCAGTAGGAGTGGGAATCAGCCCCAGCATTTT.

The table lists this clonotype with many counts. The chain couples TRBV5-1 to TRBJ1-1, with D possibly matching TRBD1 (5 bases). CDR1 SGHRS and CDR2 YFSETQ come from the germline V gene. Trimming stripped 4 bases from V and 4 bases from J, with 14 bases between. There are 14 residues in the CDR3. The CDR3 reads CASSAQGGGTEAFF. The CDR3 DNA reads TGCGCCAGCAGCGCTCAGGGAGGAGGCACTGAAGCTTTCTTT.

The sample holds a few counts of this clonotype. J is TRBJ1-5 and V is TRBV6-5; D call uncertain. Germline V gene sequence: CDR1 MNHEY, CDR2 SVGAGI. There are 13 residues in the CDR3. The V end lost 0 bases, the J end lost 9 bases, and 9 bases lay between the germline ends. DNA of the CDR3: TGTGCCAGCAGTTACTCACAGCCCCCGCCCCAGCATTTT. Translation gives CASSYSQPPPQHF.

The V gene is TRBV29-1, the J gene TRBJ1-1; D possibly corresponds to TRBD1 (6 bases). The CDR3 spans 14 residues. Trimming removed 4 bases from V and 1 base from J, with 13 bases in between. CDR1 is SQVTM and CDR2 is ANQGSEA in the germline V gene. The CDR3 region is CSVVRTVPNTEAFF. The CDR3 bases are TGCAGCGTTGTCCGGACAGTTCCGAACACTGAAGCTTTCTTT.

CDR3 residues: CASSLSLGPLTEAFF. DNA of the CDR3: TGTGCCAGCAGCCTATCTCTGGGGCCCCTCACTGAAGCTTTCTTT. This chain links TRBV7-8 with TRBJ1-1, with D possibly matching TRBD1 (5 bases). Germline-derived CDR1 and CDR2 are SGHVS and FQNEAQ. This CDR3 contains 15 residues. V dropped 5 bases and J dropped 4 bases, with 17 bases sitting between them. Using reference TRBV7-8 and TRBJ1-1 for the parts outside the CDR3, the full variable domain is GAGVSQSPRYKVAKRGQDVALRCDPISGHVSLFWYQQALGQGPEFLTYFQNEAQLDKSGLPSDRFFAERPEGSVSTLKIQRTQQEDSAVYLCASSLSLGPLTEAFFGQGTRLTVV.

This clonotype turned up a few times. The chain carries TRBV20-1 and TRBJ2-3; D not resolved. CDR3 length: 14 residues. Germline V gene lookup returns CDR1 DFQATT and CDR2 SNEGSKA (reference sequence). Trimming cost V 1 base and J 6 bases, with 14 bases left between them. This CDR3 is CSARGPPLGDTQYF. CDR3 coding DNA: TGCAGTGCTAGAGGGCCACCGTTAGGCGATACGCAGTATTTT.

This clonotype showed up many times. This rearrangement joins TRBV6-6 to TRBJ2-2; D is unclear. The CDR3 contains 15 residues. The V gene lost 2 bases and the J gene lost 0 bases, with 7 bases spanning the gap. Germline assignment: CDR1 MNHNY and CDR2 SVGAGI (reference sequence). The DNA for the CDR3 is TGTGCCAGCAGTTACGCCAAGTCGAACACCGGGGAGCTGTTTTTT. It codes for CASSYAKSNTGELFF.

This clonotype has just a few counts. The chain employs TRBV4-1 and TRBJ1-3; the D is unclear. Per germline, CDR1 MGHRA and CDR2 YSYEKL. This CDR3 comprises 17 residues. Trimming left V 1 base short and J 0 bases short, with 13 bases between. The CDR3 reads CASSQVSGRSSGNTIYF. In nucleotides, the CDR3 is TGCGCCAGCAGCCAAGTATCTGGGCGCAGCTCTGGAAACACCATATATTTT.

Many counts were recorded for this clonotype. The gene calls are TRBV7-9 and TRBJ1-5, with D uncertain. The CDR3 totals 13 residues. Germline-derived CDR1 and CDR2 are SEHNR and FQNEAQ (reference sequence). With 4 bases removed from V and 4 bases from J, the gap between germline ends came to 8 bases. The CDR3 coding sequence is TGTGCCAGCAGCTCCCAATCGAATCAGCCCCAGCATTTT. Amino acid sequence: CASSSQSNQPQHF.

There are a few counts of this clonotype. V is TRBV7-2 and J is TRBJ1-4; possible D gene TRBD1, 5 bases. Germline V gene sequence: CDR1 SGHTA, CDR2 FQGNSA. Trimming left V 5 bases short and J 2 bases short, with 12 bases between. This CDR3 region has 15 residues. CDR3 nucleotides: TGTGCCAGCAGCCCCCGGGGGGTCACTAATGAAAAACTGTTTTTT. Translated: CASSPRGVTNEKLFF.

This clonotype has only a few counts. The V gene is TRBV30, the J gene TRBJ1-5, with D tentatively TRBD1 (5 bases). This CDR3 spans 13 amino acids. Trimming removed 1 base from V and 7 bases from J, with 11 bases in between. The germline V gene has CDR1 GTSNPN and CDR2 SVGIG (reference sequence). Written as DNA, the CDR3 is TGTGCCTGGAGTGCTGCCTACAGGCAGCCCCAGCATTTT. This translates into CAWSAAYRQPQHF. Full variable domain (rest looked up from reference TRBV30 and TRBJ1-5): SQTIHQWPATLVQPVGSPLSLECTVEGTSNPNLYWYRQAAGRGLQLLFYSVGIGQISSEVPQNLSASRPQDRQFILSSKKLLLSDSGFYLCAWSAAYRQPQHFGDGTRLSIL.

This clonotype showed up just a few times. The chain employs TRBV5-1 and TRBJ2-5; D may be TRBD2 (6 bases). CDR1 SGHRS and CDR2 YFSETQ come from the germline V gene. V was pared by 8 bases and J by 4 bases, with 15 bases between. The CDR3 is 13 amino acids. The CDR3 is CASRGDWGETQYF. CDR3 coding DNA: TGCGCCAGTCGCGGGGATTGGGGAGAGACCCAGTACTTC.

This chain joins TRBV27 and TRBJ2-7; D tentatively reads TRBD1 or TRBD2 (5 bases each). With 5 bases removed from V and 2 bases from J, the gap between germline ends came to 13 bases. The CDR3 is 14 amino acids. Per the germline V gene, CDR1 is MNHEY and CDR2 is SMNVEV (reference sequence). The CDR3 DNA sequence: TGTGCCAGCAGTCGTCGGGGCAGAGCCTACGAGCAGTACTTC. It is translated as CASSRRGRAYEQYF.

This clonotype was counted ten times or more. This chain connects TRBV28 to TRBJ1-5; 8 positions agree with TRBD1. Germline-derived CDR1 and CDR2 are MDHEN and SYDVKM. The CDR3 is 15 residues long. The V gene end was trimmed by 2 bases and the J gene end by 7 bases; junction bases not matched to a gene: 7. The CDR3 reads CASSLPTGGGQPQHF. The CDR3 nucleotides are TGTGCCAGCAGTTTACCTACAGGGGGTGGACAGCCCCAGCATTTT.

This sequence joins TRBV10-1 and TRBJ2-3, with 11 bases lining up with TRBD2. V was pared by 6 bases and J by 4 bases, with 3 bases of the junction left unmatched. Germline V CDR1 and CDR2: WNHNN, SYGVQD (reference sequence). This CDR3 is 14 amino acids long. The CDR3 loop is CASSTSGGPDTQYF. CDR3 in DNA: TGCGCCAGCAGCACTAGCGGGGGACCAGATACGCAGTATTTT.